This T cell receptor beta chain emerged from a study of T cell responses to AZD1222 COVID-19 vaccine (dated by TCRdb to about 2021). Looking at the study overall: AZD1222 recipients with second doses at about 4 weeks or about 12 weeks were pooled, because spike-specific TCR depth and breadth did not differ between schedules. TCR sequencing was performed for 230 to 250 trial participants, of whom 200 to 220 were given two doses of AZD1222 and approximately 26 were given two doses of MenACWY control vaccine. Trial participants were enrolled by age into 18-55, 56-69 and 70-plus year subgroups, with approximately 150, 30 and 60 TCR-sequenced participants respectively.

CDR3 length: 16 amino acids, cysteine to phenylalanine. The only DNA kept is the CDR3, 48 bases in frame from the first base. The trim is 5 bases for V and 0 bases for J, with a gap of 15 bases between the germline ends. CDR1 and CDR2 are drawn from the germline V gene: SGHVS, FQNEAQ. Read against the paper, the sample's time point label means: baseline before first vaccination. Vaccinee samples were obtained from the UK trials COV001 and COV002, which included a single-blind randomized controlled phase 2/3 trial of AZD1222 (ChAdOx1 nCoV-19) in healthy adults. Trial participant PBMC samples were collected at day 0 and day 28 after the second dose for TCRbeta chain sequencing. The study at large found these results: After two AZD1222 doses, spike-specific TCR breadth and depth were significantly higher than at day 0 and than in MenACWY recipients. Only a handful of AZD1222 recipients were SARS-CoV-2 seropositive at baseline, limiting conclusions about previously exposed vaccinees. Epitopes outside the regions mutated in the B.1.351 and B.1.1.7 variants were reportedly recognized by nearly half of the unique spike-specific TCRs. No day 14 peak-response samples were available, so repertoires were characterized only after the peak T cell response. The vaccine-associated CD4 TCRs covered the entire spike protein, and the dominant responses fell in regions 160-218 and 743-854. In the small 56-69-year group, the increase in depth fell short of significance, most likely because of low power. Most participants were white British and females outnumbered males, and the authors suggested that clonal diversity may have been underestimated.

On this clone: The specificity of this receptor is unknown. Per-nucleotide qualities are absent, and no much larger clonotype sits a single base away.

The CDR3 regions of human TCRbeta chains were analyzed by immunosequencing. In the paper's pipeline: Repertoire TCRs were checked for matches against a reference library of SARS-CoV-2-specific TCRs that had been generated using the MIRA antigen-specificity platform. Breadth meant the fraction of unique TCRs that were SARS-CoV-2-associated, whereas depth meant the fraction of total T cells that were SARS-CoV-2-associated. Using the MIRA data, every spike-specific TCR was mapped to the spike region that the TCR reacted to and assigned to either a CD4 or a CD8 class. Log10-transformed breadth and depth values were compared by one-way ANOVA with Sidak's multiple comparisons tests. TCRdb took over this immuneACCESS table, retaining in-frame rearrangements with V and J assigned. Such tables are incomplete; in checked studies, under half of the missing clones stem from an unresolved V gene, and the remainder is unexplained. Clone size and V and J calls were adopted from that table, with D and trimming inferred from the DNA. The sample includes about 93,000 clones, with about 86% observed a single time. About 6% of the sample is taken by the ten largest.

Rearrangement joined TRBV7-8 to TRBJ2-3; too little of a D gene remains to name it. This specimen was peripheral blood, taken on day 0 of AZD1222 vaccination. This TCR was sampled from an adult in good health. The CDR3 reads CASSPRVSASTDTQYF. The nucleotide sequence reads as follows: TGTGCCAGCAGCCCCCGGGTGAGCGCTAGCACAGATACGCAGTATTTT.